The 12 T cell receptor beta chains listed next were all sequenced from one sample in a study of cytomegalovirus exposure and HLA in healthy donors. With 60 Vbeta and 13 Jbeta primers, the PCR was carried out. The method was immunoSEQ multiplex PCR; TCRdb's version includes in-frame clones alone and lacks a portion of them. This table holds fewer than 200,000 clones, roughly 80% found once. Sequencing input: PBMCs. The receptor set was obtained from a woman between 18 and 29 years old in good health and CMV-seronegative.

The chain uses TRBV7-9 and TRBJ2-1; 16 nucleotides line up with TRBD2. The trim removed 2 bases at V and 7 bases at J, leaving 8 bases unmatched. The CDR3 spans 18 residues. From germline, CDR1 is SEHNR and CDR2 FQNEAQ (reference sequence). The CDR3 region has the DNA TGTGCCAGCAGCTTAATAGGGACTAGCGGGAGGGCCCGGAATGAGCAGTTCTTC. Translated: CASSLIGTSGRARNEQFF.

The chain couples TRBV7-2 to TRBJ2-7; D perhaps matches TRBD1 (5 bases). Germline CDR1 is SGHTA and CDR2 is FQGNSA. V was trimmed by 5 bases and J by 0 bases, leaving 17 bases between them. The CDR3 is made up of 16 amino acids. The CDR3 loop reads CASSPTDSVSSYEQYF. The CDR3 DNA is TGTGCCAGCAGCCCGACAGACTCTGTGAGCTCCTACGAGCAGTACTTC.

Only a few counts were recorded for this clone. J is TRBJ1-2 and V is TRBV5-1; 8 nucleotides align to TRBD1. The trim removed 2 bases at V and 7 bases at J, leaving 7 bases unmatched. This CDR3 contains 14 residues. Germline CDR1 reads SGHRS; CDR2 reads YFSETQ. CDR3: CASSFDRGQGGYTF. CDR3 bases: TGCGCCAGCAGCTTCGACAGGGGTCAGGGTGGCTACACCTTC.

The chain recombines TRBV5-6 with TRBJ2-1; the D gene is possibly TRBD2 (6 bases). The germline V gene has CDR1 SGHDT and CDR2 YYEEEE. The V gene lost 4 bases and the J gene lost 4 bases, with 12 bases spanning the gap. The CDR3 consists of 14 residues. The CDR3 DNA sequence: TGTGCCAGCAGCGAGGAGGGACTTTACAATGAGCAGTTCTTC. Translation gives CASSEEGLYNEQFF.

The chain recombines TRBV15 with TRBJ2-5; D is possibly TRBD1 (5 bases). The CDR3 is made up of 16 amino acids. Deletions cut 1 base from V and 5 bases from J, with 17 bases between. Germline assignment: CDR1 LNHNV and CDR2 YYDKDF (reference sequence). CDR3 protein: CATSRGGRGGLETQYF. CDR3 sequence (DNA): TGTGCCACCAGCAGAGGGGGAAGGGGTGGATTGGAGACCCAGTACTTC.

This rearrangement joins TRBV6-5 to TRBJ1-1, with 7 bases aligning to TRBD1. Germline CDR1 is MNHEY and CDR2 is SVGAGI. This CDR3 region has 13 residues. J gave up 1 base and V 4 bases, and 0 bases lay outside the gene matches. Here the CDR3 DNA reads TGTGCCAGCAGTTGGGACAGGAACACTGAAGCTTTCTTT. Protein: CASSWDRNTEAFF.

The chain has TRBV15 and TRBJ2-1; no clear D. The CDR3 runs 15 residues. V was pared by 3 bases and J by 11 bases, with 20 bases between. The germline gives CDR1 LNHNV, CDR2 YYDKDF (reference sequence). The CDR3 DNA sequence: TGTGCCACCAGCAGCCCTTCCAGCCGTAGCATCAAGCAGTTCTTC. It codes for CATSSPSSRSIKQFF. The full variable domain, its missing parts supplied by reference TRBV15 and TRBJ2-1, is DAMVIQNPRYQVTQFGKPVTLSCSQTLNHNVMYWYQQKSSQAPKLLFHYYDKDFNNEADTPDNFQSRRPNTSFCFLDIRSPGLGDTAMYLCATSSPSSRSIKQFFGPGTRLTVL.

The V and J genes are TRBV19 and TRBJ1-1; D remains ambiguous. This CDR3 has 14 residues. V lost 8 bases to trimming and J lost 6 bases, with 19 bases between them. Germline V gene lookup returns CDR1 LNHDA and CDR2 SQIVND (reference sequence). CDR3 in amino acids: CASGLGGREAEAFF. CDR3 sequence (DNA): TGTGCCAGTGGCCTCGGAGGACGGGAGGCTGAAGCTTTCTTT. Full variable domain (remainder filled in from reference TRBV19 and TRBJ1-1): DGGITQSPKYLFRKEGQNVTLSCEQNLNHDAMYWYRQDPGQGLRLIYYSQIVNDFQKGDIAEGYSVSREKKESFPLTVTSAQKNPTAFYLCASGLGGREAEAFFGQGTRLTVV.

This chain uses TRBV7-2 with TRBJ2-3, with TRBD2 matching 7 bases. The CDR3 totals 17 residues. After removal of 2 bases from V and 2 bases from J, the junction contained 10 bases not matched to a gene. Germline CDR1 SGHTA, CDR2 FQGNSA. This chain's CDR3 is CASSLLRSAGATDTQYF. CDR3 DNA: TGTGCCAGCAGCTTATTGAGGTCGGCGGGAGCCACAGATACGCAGTATTTT. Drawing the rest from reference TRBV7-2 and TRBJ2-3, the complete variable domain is GAGVSQSPSNKVTEKGKDVELRCDPISGHTALYWYRQSLGQGLEFLIYFQGNSAPDKSGLPSDRFSAERTGGSVSTLTIQRTQQEDSAVYLCASSLLRSAGATDTQYFGPGTRLTVL.

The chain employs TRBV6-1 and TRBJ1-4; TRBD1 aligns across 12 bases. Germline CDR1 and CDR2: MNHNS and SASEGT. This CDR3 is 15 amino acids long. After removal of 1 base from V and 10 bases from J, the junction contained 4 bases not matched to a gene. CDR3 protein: CASSEVGTGGGKLFF. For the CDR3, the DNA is TGTGCCAGCAGTGAAGTTGGGACAGGGGGCGGAAAACTGTTTTTT.

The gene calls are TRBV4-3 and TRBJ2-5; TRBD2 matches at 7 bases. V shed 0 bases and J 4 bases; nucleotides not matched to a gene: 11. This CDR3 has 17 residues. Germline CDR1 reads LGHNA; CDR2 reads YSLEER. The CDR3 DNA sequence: TGCGCCAGCAGCCAAGACGGGGCGGGAGCGGAGGGAGAGACCCAGTACTTC. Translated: CASSQDGAGAEGETQYF.

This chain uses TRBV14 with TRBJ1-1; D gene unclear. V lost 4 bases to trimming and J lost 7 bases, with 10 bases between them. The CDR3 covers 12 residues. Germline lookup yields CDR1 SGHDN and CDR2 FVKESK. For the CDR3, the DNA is TGTGCCAGCAGCCCTTGGCGGCGTGAAGCTTTCTTT. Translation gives CASSPWRREAFF.